Following are 32 T cell receptor beta chains from one sample sequenced in a study of cytomegalovirus exposure and HLA in healthy donors. PCR used 60 Vbeta primers and 13 Jbeta primers. The repertoire was sequenced with immunoSEQ multiplex PCR; TCRdb's copy has only in-frame clones and lacks some. The data hold about 92,000 clones, with approximately 84% observed a single time. Material: PBMCs. The receptors come from a woman between 18 and 29 years old in good health and CMV-seropositive.

The J gene is TRBJ2-3, the V gene TRBV5-1; 7 bases fit TRBD1. The V and J ends lost 6 bases and 3 bases, in that order; junction bases with no gene match: 4. Per the germline V gene, CDR1 is SGHRS and CDR2 is YFSETQ. CDR3 length equals 13 residues. The CDR3 region has the DNA TGCGCCAGCACCCGGGACAGAACAGATACGCAGTATTTT. Encoded protein: CASTRDRTDTQYF.

This sequence joins TRBV23-1 and TRBJ1-1; tentative D call: TRBD1 (5 bases). TRBV23-1 falls under the ORF class, with uncertain function. V lost 8 bases and J lost 10, with 17 bases in between. There are 12 residues in the CDR3. The CDR3, as DNA: TGCGCCAGCTCCGCTCTGGGAGGGACAGCTTTCTTT. Translation: CASSALGGTAFF.

The V gene is TRBV27, the J gene TRBJ1-2; D is unclear. Germline V gene lookup returns CDR1 MNHEY and CDR2 SMNVEV (reference sequence). The CDR3 spans 16 residues. The V gene lost 5 bases and the J gene lost 1 base, with 17 bases spanning the gap. The CDR3 loop is CASSTQEPSGNYGYTF. The CDR3 DNA is TGTGCCAGCAGTACTCAAGAACCCTCCGGTAACTATGGCTACACCTTC.

This chain links TRBV4-1 with TRBJ1-2; TRBD1 agrees at 7 bases. Germline V gene sequence: CDR1 MGHRA, CDR2 YSYEKL. This CDR3 is 15 amino acids long. V gave up 3 bases and J gave up 7 bases; unmatched junction bases: 11. Here the CDR3 reads CASSHSTGKEGGYTF. In DNA form, the CDR3 reads TGCGCCAGCAGCCATTCGACAGGGAAAGAAGGTGGCTACACCTTC.

The chain employs TRBV19 and TRBJ1-1; 7 nucleotides align to TRBD1. This CDR3 is built from 13 residues. Germline V CDR1 and CDR2: LNHDA, SQIVND (reference sequence). V lost 9 bases and J lost 0; bases outside the gene matches: 4. CDR3 coding DNA: TGTGCCAGCTCGGACAGGATGAACACTGAAGCTTTCTTT. Its translation: CASSDRMNTEAFF.

V gene TRBV6-5 combines with J gene TRBJ1-1, with 9 nucleotides matching TRBD1. Losses at the gene ends were 0 bases for V and 3 bases for J; bases not matched to a gene: 2. Germline assignment: CDR1 MNHEY and CDR2 SVGAGI. This CDR3 has 15 amino acids. CDR3 in amino acids: CASSYSDRGDTEAFF. The CDR3 nucleotides are TGTGCCAGCAGTTACTCGGACAGGGGTGACACTGAAGCTTTCTTT.

This chain uses TRBV6-1 with TRBJ2-5; unclear D gene. V shed 11 bases and J shed 1 base, with 14 bases lying between them. This CDR3 comprises 13 residues. From germline, CDR1 is MNHNS and CDR2 SASEGT. The CDR3 region has the DNA TGTGCCGCCTCCCCGGGTCTCCAAGAGACCCAGTACTTC. Translation gives CAASPGLQETQYF.

The count of this clone is one. CDR3 in DNA: TGTGCCAGCAGCATTAGCCTGTCAACGCGGTATAATTCACCCCTCCACTTT. Encoded protein: CASSISLSTRYNSPLHF. This chain uses TRBV5-6 with TRBJ1-6; D ambiguous. Germline values: CDR1 SGHDT, CDR2 YYEEEE. Trimming stripped 4 bases from V and 4 bases from J, with 18 bases between. The CDR3 contains 17 residues.

The chain employs TRBV10-2 and TRBJ1-1; perhaps TRBD1 as D (5 bases). This CDR3 comprises 12 residues. V was pared by 8 bases and J by 5 bases, with 12 bases between. Germline CDR1 and CDR2: WSHSY and SAAADI. The CDR3 DNA sequence: TGCGCCAGCGGGGGGACGTATACTGAAGCTTTCTTT. Its protein is CASGGTYTEAFF.

The chain uses TRBV25-1 and TRBJ2-5; perhaps TRBD1 as D (5 bases). Germline-derived CDR1 and CDR2 are MGHDK and SYGVNS. V lost 7 bases to trimming and J lost 0 bases, with 18 bases between them. The length of the CDR3 is 16 residues. CDR3 protein: CASNYRGNVNQETQYF. CDR3 in DNA: TGTGCCAGCAACTATAGGGGCAACGTAAACCAAGAGACCCAGTACTTC.

This clone was seen more than once but under ten times. V and J are TRBV13 and TRBJ2-3; D is unresolved. The V gene's germline CDR1 is PRHDT and CDR2 FYEKMQ (reference sequence). The V end lost 4 bases, the J end lost 2 bases, and 13 bases lay between the germline ends. The CDR3 runs to 15 residues. The DNA of the CDR3 is TGTGCCAGCAGCTCGCGACTGAAGAACACAGATACGCAGTATTTT. Amino acids: CASSSRLKNTDTQYF.

The chain employs TRBV28 and TRBJ2-7, with 9 positions matching TRBD1. Losses at the gene ends were 6 bases for V and 7 bases for J; bases not matched to a gene: 22. The germline CDR1 and CDR2 sequences are MDHEN and SYDVKM. The CDR3 is 18 residues long. The CDR3 DNA is TGTGCCAGCAGGGGCTCCGGGGACAGGGATTCCCCTGGGTGGGAGCAGTACTTC. It codes for CASRGSGDRDSPGWEQYF.

The table lists this clone with a few counts. The rearrangement joins TRBV5-6 to TRBJ1-1; 7 nucleotides match TRBD1. Germline CDR1 reads SGHDT; CDR2 reads YYEEEE. This CDR3 is 15 amino acids long. Unmatched junction bases numbered 9, after V lost 2 bases and J lost 5 bases. CDR3 bases: TGTGCCAGCAGCTTCGGACAGGCCCTGGGGACTGAAGCTTTCTTT. This sequence encodes CASSFGQALGTEAFF.

The rearrangement uses TRBV5-5 and TRBJ2-7; 8 bases agree with TRBD2. The CDR3 contains 14 residues. Germline V gene sequence: CDR1 SGHKS, CDR2 YYEKEE (reference sequence). The trim removed 3 bases at V and 7 bases at J, leaving 9 bases unmatched. CDR3 nucleotides: TGTGCCAGCAGCTGGCGGGGGGCCCTTGGAGAGCAGTACTTC. Translation gives CASSWRGALGEQYF.

The V gene is TRBV7-2, the J gene TRBJ2-1, with 9 positions matching TRBD1. Germline assignment: CDR1 SGHTA and CDR2 FQGNSA. This CDR3 has 17 residues. Unmatched junction bases numbered 6, after V lost 0 bases and J lost 3 bases. The CDR3 sequence: CASSLAPPGQGYNEQFF. Here the CDR3 DNA reads TGTGCCAGCAGCTTAGCCCCCCCGGGACAGGGCTACAATGAGCAGTTCTTC.

CDR3 amino acids: CASSGWTSGGNPNEQYF. In nucleotides, the CDR3 is TGTGCCAGCAGCGGGTGGACTAGCGGGGGAAATCCTAACGAGCAGTACTTC. The chain is built from TRBV7-9 and TRBJ2-7; TRBD2 matches 13 bases. Germline values: CDR1 SEHNR, CDR2 FQNEAQ (reference sequence). The CDR3 contains 17 residues. V lost 5 bases, J lost 5 bases, and 12 bases stayed unmatched. Drawing the rest from reference TRBV7-9 and TRBJ2-7, the complete variable domain is DTGVSQNPRHKITKRGQNVTFRCDPISEHNRLYWYRQTLGQGPEFLTYFQNEAQLEKSRLLSDRFSAERPKGSFSTLEIQRTEQGDSAMYLCASSGWTSGGNPNEQYFGPGTRLTVT.

The chain uses TRBV9 and TRBJ2-7, with D unresolved. CDR3 length equals 13 residues. Per the germline V gene, CDR1 is SGDLS and CDR2 is YYNGEE. Trimming removed 3 bases from V and 0 bases from J, with 7 bases in between. This chain's CDR3 is CASSAGDSYEQYF. In nucleotides, the CDR3 is TGTGCCAGCAGCGCCGGAGACTCCTACGAGCAGTACTTC.

CDR3 residues: CASSKWRTGGTETQYF. The CDR3 DNA is TGTGCCAGCAGCAAATGGCGGACAGGGGGTACGGAGACCCAGTACTTC. This rearrangement joins TRBV21-1 to TRBJ2-5; the tabulated D call, TRBD1, remains unverified against the DNA. TRBV21-1 is labeled a pseudogene. The CDR3 is made up of 16 amino acids.

This chain joins TRBV5-1 and TRBJ1-1, with unresolved D. Trimming took off 0 bases at V and 7 bases at J, with 19 bases between the two ends. The CDR3 contains 16 residues. Germline loops: CDR1 SGHRS, CDR2 YFSETQ. CDR3 loop: CASSLDPIGETGEAFF. As DNA, the CDR3 is TGCGCCAGCAGCTTGGATCCAATCGGGGAAACGGGTGAAGCTTTCTTT.

The chain links TRBV30 to TRBJ1-4; 7 bases fit TRBD1. Unmatched junction bases numbered 12, after V lost 2 bases and J lost 0 bases. The CDR3 runs to 18 residues. Germline V gives CDR1 GTSNPN, CDR2 SVGIG (reference sequence). Written as DNA, the CDR3 is TGTGCCTGGAGTAACTACCGGGACAGATTTGCAACTAATGAAAAACTGTTTTTT. Translating gives CAWSNYRDRFATNEKLFF.

The rearrangement links TRBV5-1 to TRBJ2-7; 7 bases agree with TRBD1. Looked up from germline, CDR1 is SGHRS and CDR2 is YFSETQ. This CDR3 has 15 amino acids. Unmatched junction bases numbered 9, after V lost 2 bases and J lost 4 bases. CDR3 loop: CASSFSGTAAYEQYF. The DNA for the CDR3 is TGCGCCAGCAGCTTTTCCGGGACAGCAGCGTACGAGCAGTACTTC.

This sequence joins TRBV4-1 and TRBJ2-2; TRBD2 agrees at 13 bases. Germline values: CDR1 MGHRA, CDR2 YSYEKL. This CDR3 is built from 20 residues. V was pared by 2 bases and J by 5 bases, with 14 bases of the junction left unmatched. The CDR3 coding sequence is TGCGCCAGCAGCCAAAAACCGACAGGATTGGGACTAGCGGGGACCGGGGAGCTGTTTTTT. This translates into CASSQKPTGLGLAGTGELFF.

This chain connects TRBV6-5 to TRBJ1-3, with no clear D. Germline V gene lookup returns CDR1 MNHEY and CDR2 SVGAGI. This CDR3 spans 14 amino acids. The germline V and J ends were trimmed by 0 bases and 3 bases, with 6 bases remaining between them. For the CDR3, the DNA is TGTGCCAGCAGTTACTCGAGGTTTGGAAACACCATATATTTT. Protein product: CASSYSRFGNTIYF.

The V and J genes are TRBV28 and TRBJ2-7; D might be TRBD1 (5 bases). This CDR3 contains 13 residues. Germline-derived CDR1 and CDR2 are MDHEN and SYDVKM. Trimming left V 6 bases short and J 4 bases short, with 13 bases between. Written as DNA, the CDR3 is TGTGCCAGCAGCTTGAGACAGCTTTACGAGCAGTACTTC. Translating it yields CASSLRQLYEQYF.

This CDR3 is CASSQGLAGVGEQFF. CDR3 in DNA: TGTGCCAGCAGTCAAGGACTAGCGGGAGTAGGTGAGCAGTTCTTC. This rearrangement joins TRBV6-1 to TRBJ2-1, with 13 bases lining up with TRBD2. There are 15 residues in the CDR3. The germline V gene has CDR1 MNHNS and CDR2 SASEGT. Unmatched junction bases numbered 7, after V lost 5 bases and J lost 9 bases.

The chain carries TRBV4-1 and TRBJ1-1, with a tentative D call TRBD1 (5 bases). Between the trimmed V and J ends, which lost 5 bases and 4 bases, there was a span of 20 bases. This CDR3 contains 16 residues. Germline loops: CDR1 MGHRA, CDR2 YSYEKL. The CDR3 DNA is TGCGCCAGCAGCAAAGCTCCCCCGCGGGGGTTCACTGAAGCTTTCTTT. This translates into CASSKAPPRGFTEAFF.

The genes are TRBV13 and TRBJ1-3; D is possibly TRBD1 (5 bases). Per the germline V gene, CDR1 is PRHDT and CDR2 is FYEKMQ (reference sequence). The CDR3 has 16 residues. V shed 4 bases and J shed 4 bases, with 17 bases lying between them. CDR3 residues: CASSSSEQGPGNTIYF. CDR3 coding DNA: TGTGCCAGCAGCTCCTCAGAGCAGGGTCCCGGAAACACCATATATTTT.

This chain connects TRBV5-1 to TRBJ2-5, with D hard to call. Germline values: CDR1 SGHRS, CDR2 YFSETQ. Trimming pared 7 bases from V and 2 bases from J, leaving 12 bases between. This CDR3 contains 13 residues. CDR3 in amino acids: CASAVQDQETQYF. Here the CDR3 DNA reads TGCGCCAGCGCTGTACAAGATCAAGAGACCCAGTACTTC.

Only a few counts were recorded for this clone. V and J are TRBV6-1 and TRBJ1-1, with D perhaps TRBD1 (5 bases). This CDR3 comprises 16 residues. Trimming shortened V by 2 bases and J by 0 bases, and 13 bases separated the two germline ends. CDR1 and CDR2 (germline): MNHNS, SASEGT. The CDR3 sequence is CASSEQTGTMNTEAFF. In DNA, the CDR3 is TGTGCCAGCAGTGAACAAACAGGCACGATGAACACTGAAGCTTTCTTT.

This clone was seen only once. The chain joins TRBV5-1 to TRBJ1-3; 9 bases line up with TRBD1. This CDR3 contains 15 residues. Per germline, CDR1 SGHRS and CDR2 YFSETQ. The ends lost 5 bases at V and 5 bases at J; junction bases unmatched: 8. CDR3 nucleotides: TGCGCCAGCAGTCCCGGGACAGGGACCAGAAACACCATATATTTT. It encodes CASSPGTGTRNTIYF.

In DNA, the CDR3 is TGTGCCAGCAGTGGAAGGGTGGCGGGGACCGAAGCTTTCTTT. It yields the protein CASSGRVAGTEAFF. The chain uses TRBV25-1 and TRBJ1-1; D perhaps matches TRBD1 (5 bases). V was trimmed by 4 bases and J by 8 bases, leaving 17 bases between them. CDR1 and CDR2 from the germline V gene are MGHDK and SYGVNS. This CDR3 comprises 14 residues.

The CDR3 DNA follows: TGTGCCAGCAGTTCACCGAGATTACAAGAGACCCAGTACTTC. The encoded protein is CASSSPRLQETQYF. V usage is TRBV6-5 and J usage is TRBJ2-5; D gene ambiguous. CDR1 and CDR2 from the germline V gene are MNHEY and SVGAGI. V dropped 4 bases and J dropped 2 bases, with 11 bases sitting between them. The CDR3 extends over 14 amino acids.